Listed below are T cell receptor beta chains from one sample, sequenced in a study of blood T cell repertoires in COVID-19. Method: immunoSEQ multiplex PCR; TCRdb's copy keeps in-frame clones and lacks some. The table lists under 150,000 clones, over 70% of them singletons. The sample was peripheral blood. The receptors originated from a man between 50 and 59 years old with active COVID-19. CDR3s include the opening cysteine and the closing phenylalanine or tryptophan. A D gene is named only where the DNA matches it firmly. The listing skips clone size in some rows; elsewhere it reads once, few, many or a size class.

CDR3aa | CDR3nt | abundance | d_gene | j_gene | v_gene
CASSLAGDQNSPLHF | TGCGCCAGCAGCTTAGCAGGGGACCAAAATTCACCCCTCCACTTT | NA | NA | TRBJ1-6 | TRBV5-1
CASSYMVGPISYEQYF | TGTGCCAGCAGTTATATGGTCGGTCCTATAAGCTACGAGCAGTACTTC | NA | NA | TRBJ2-7 | TRBV6-6
CASSRQGLSNQPQHF | TGTGCCAGCAGCCGCCAGGGGCTGAGCAATCAGCCCCAGCATTTT | NA | NA | TRBJ1-5 | TRBV5-6
CASTATGAPNTEAFF | TGTGCCAGCACCGCGACAGGCGCCCCGAACACTGAAGCTTTCTTT | NA | NA | TRBJ1-1 | TRBV5-4
CATSGPRGNEQFF | TGTGCCACCAGTGGTCCCCGGGGCAATGAGCAGTTCTTC | NA | NA | TRBJ2-1 | TRBV24-1
CASSENQSYEQYF | TGTGCCAGCAGTGAAAACCAGTCCTACGAGCAGTACTTC | few | NA | TRBJ2-7 | TRBV2
CASSLKGLEIETQYF | TGTGCCAGCAGCTTGAAAGGACTGGAGATAGAGACCCAGTACTTC | once | NA | TRBJ2-5 | TRBV7-6
CANRNSGQGRNEQYF | TGTGCCAACCGAAATTCTGGTCAGGGAAGGAACGAGCAGTACTTC | NA | NA | TRBJ2-7 | TRBV21-1
CASSEGAGTEAFF | TGTGCCAGTAGTGAGGGAGCGGGCACTGAAGCTTTCTTT | NA | NA | TRBJ1-1 | TRBV19
CASHRGGSTDTQYF | TGCGCCAGCCACCGGGGGGGAAGCACAGATACGCAGTATTTT | NA | TRBD2 | TRBJ2-3 | TRBV5-1
CASSHARTGGTGGYTF | TGTGCCAGCAGCCATGCACGGACAGGGGGAACGGGTGGCTACACCTTC | NA | TRBD1 | TRBJ1-2 | TRBV3-1/TRBV3-2
CASRGRNTEAFF | TGTGCCAGCAGGGGCAGGAACACTGAAGCTTTCTTT | NA | NA | TRBJ1-1 | TRBV12-3/TRBV12-4
CASSEGLSGANVLTF | TGTGCCAGCAGTGAAGGTCTCTCTGGGGCCAACGTCCTGACTTTC | NA | NA | TRBJ2-6 | TRBV6-1
CASRGDRGWAGELFF | TGTGCCAGCAGGGGGGACAGGGGTTGGGCCGGGGAGCTGTTTTTT | NA | TRBD1 | TRBJ2-2 | TRBV6-5
CASSPGTSGVGATQYF | TGTGCCAGCAGCCCAGGGACTAGCGGGGTCGGGGCTACGCAGTATTTT | once | TRBD2 | TRBJ2-3 | TRBV7-6
CASSSRVDQPQHF | TGTGCCAGCAGCTCCCGGGTGGATCAGCCCCAGCATTTT | NA | NA | TRBJ1-5 | TRBV9
CASYPRDRPGNTIYF | TGTGCCAGTTACCCCCGGGACAGACCTGGAAACACCATATATTTT | once | TRBD1 | TRBJ1-3 | TRBV19
CASSVDRWNEQFF | TGTGCCAGCAGCGTGGACAGGTGGAATGAGCAGTTCTTC | NA | TRBD1 | TRBJ2-1 | TRBV7-9
CASSLDRGAQYF | TGTGCCAGCAGCTTGGACAGGGGCGCGCAGTATTTT | NA | TRBD1 | TRBJ2-3 | TRBV5-6
CASSVDGYNSPLHF | TGTGCCAGCAGCGTAGACGGGTATAATTCACCCCTCCACTTT | once | NA | TRBJ1-6 | TRBV9
CASSPGGANYGYTF | TGCGCCAGCAGCCCCGGCGGAGCTAACTATGGCTACACCTTC | NA | NA | TRBJ1-2 | TRBV4-1
CASSPAAGLNTEAFF | TGTGCCAGCAGCCCCGCCGCGGGCCTGAACACTGAAGCTTTCTTT | NA | NA | TRBJ1-1 | TRBV6-5
CSASPAIQGEKRNEQFF | TGCAGTGCTAGTCCTGCTATACAGGGAGAAAAACGTAATGAGCAGTTCTTC | once | NA | TRBJ2-1 | TRBV20-1
CASSVGLAGDTYEQYF | TGTGCCAGCAGCGTAGGGCTAGCGGGTGACACCTACGAGCAGTACTTC | NA | TRBD2 | TRBJ2-7 | TRBV9
CASSLKLSSYEQYF | TGTGCCAGCAGCTTGAAGCTAAGCTCCTACGAGCAGTACTTC | NA | NA | TRBJ2-7 | TRBV7-9
CASRMGAHQETQYF | TGTGCCAGCAGAATGGGGGCCCACCAAGAGACCCAGTACTTC | NA | NA | TRBJ2-5 | TRBV2
CASSLQRGAADTQYF | TGTGCCAGCAGCTTACAGCGGGGGGCCGCAGATACGCAGTATTTT | once | TRBD2 | TRBJ2-3 | TRBV7-2
CATTQAYEQYF | TGTGCCACAACTCAGGCCTACGAGCAGTACTTC | NA | NA | TRBJ2-7 | TRBV25-1
CASSFPSGGGTDTQYF | TGTGCCAGCAGCTTCCCTAGCGGGGGGGGCACAGATACGCAGTATTTT | NA | TRBD2 | TRBJ2-3 | TRBV7-8
CASFAAGDTQYF | TGTGCCAGCTTTGCCGCCGGAGATACGCAGTATTTT | NA | NA | TRBJ2-3 | TRBV6-6
CASSPRAGGAFF | TGTGCCAGCAGTCCACGGGCGGGGGGAGCTTTCTTT | NA | NA | TRBJ1-1 | TRBV2
CASSLSTFGNQPQHF | TGTGCCAGCAGTTTATCGACTTTTGGCAATCAGCCCCAGCATTTT | NA | NA | TRBJ1-5 | TRBV27
CASTKGQAQNTEAFF | TGTGCCAGCACCAAAGGGCAGGCGCAGAACACTGAAGCTTTCTTT | few | NA | TRBJ1-1 | TRBV7-9
CATIRTADGYTF | TGTGCCACCATCAGGACAGCAGATGGCTACACCTTC | NA | NA | TRBJ1-2 | TRBV24-1
CASSPMVGNTEAFF | TGCGCCAGCAGCCCTATGGTTGGGAACACTGAAGCTTTCTTT | NA | NA | TRBJ1-1 | TRBV4-1
CASDKQGGYGYTF | TGTGCCAGCGACAAACAGGGGGGCTATGGCTACACCTTC | NA | TRBD1 | TRBJ1-2 | TRBV6-6
CASSRTTGELFF | TGTGCCAGCAGTCGAACTACCGGGGAGCTGTTTTTT | few | NA | TRBJ2-2 | TRBV9
CASSPGGQGAEEQFF | TGTGCCAGCAGCCCGGGGGGACAGGGGGCCGAAGAGCAGTTCTTC | NA | TRBD1 | TRBJ2-1 | TRBV11-3
CASSPGRGETQYF | TGTGCCAGCAGCCCTGGGAGGGGGGAGACCCAGTACTTC | once | NA | TRBJ2-5 | TRBV11-2
CASSLAGGRDSPLHF | TGCGCCAGCAGCTTGGCCGGCGGTCGGGATTCACCCCTCCACTTT | NA | NA | TRBJ1-6 | TRBV5-1
CATSTLDSSGNTIYF | TGTGCCACCAGCACCCTGGACAGCTCTGGAAACACCATATATTTT | NA | NA | TRBJ1-3 | TRBV15
CASSLRFLEDEQFF | TGTGCCAGCAGCTTACGTTTTCTGGAGGATGAGCAGTTCTTC | NA | NA | TRBJ2-1 | TRBV11-1
CASSIGPDTNTEAFF | TGTGCCAGTAGTATCGGACCGGACACCAACACTGAAGCTTTCTTT | NA | NA | TRBJ1-1 | TRBV19
CASSSYSGPGLGVLAQYF | TGTGCCAGCAGTTCTTATTCCGGACCGGGACTAGGCGTATTAGCGCAGTATTTT | NA | TRBD2 | TRBJ2-3 | TRBV27
CASTDRPYSNQPQHF | TGTGCCAGTACCGACAGACCCTATAGCAATCAGCCCCAGCATTTT | NA | NA | TRBJ1-5 | TRBV6-5
CSASMSGVDGYTF | TGCAGTGCTAGTATGTCAGGGGTTGATGGCTACACCTTC | NA | NA | TRBJ1-2 | TRBV20-1
CASSPLRGLPNYGYTF | TGTGCCAGCAGCCCCCTTAGGGGGCTTCCTAACTATGGCTACACCTTC | NA | TRBD1 | TRBJ1-2 | TRBV7-9